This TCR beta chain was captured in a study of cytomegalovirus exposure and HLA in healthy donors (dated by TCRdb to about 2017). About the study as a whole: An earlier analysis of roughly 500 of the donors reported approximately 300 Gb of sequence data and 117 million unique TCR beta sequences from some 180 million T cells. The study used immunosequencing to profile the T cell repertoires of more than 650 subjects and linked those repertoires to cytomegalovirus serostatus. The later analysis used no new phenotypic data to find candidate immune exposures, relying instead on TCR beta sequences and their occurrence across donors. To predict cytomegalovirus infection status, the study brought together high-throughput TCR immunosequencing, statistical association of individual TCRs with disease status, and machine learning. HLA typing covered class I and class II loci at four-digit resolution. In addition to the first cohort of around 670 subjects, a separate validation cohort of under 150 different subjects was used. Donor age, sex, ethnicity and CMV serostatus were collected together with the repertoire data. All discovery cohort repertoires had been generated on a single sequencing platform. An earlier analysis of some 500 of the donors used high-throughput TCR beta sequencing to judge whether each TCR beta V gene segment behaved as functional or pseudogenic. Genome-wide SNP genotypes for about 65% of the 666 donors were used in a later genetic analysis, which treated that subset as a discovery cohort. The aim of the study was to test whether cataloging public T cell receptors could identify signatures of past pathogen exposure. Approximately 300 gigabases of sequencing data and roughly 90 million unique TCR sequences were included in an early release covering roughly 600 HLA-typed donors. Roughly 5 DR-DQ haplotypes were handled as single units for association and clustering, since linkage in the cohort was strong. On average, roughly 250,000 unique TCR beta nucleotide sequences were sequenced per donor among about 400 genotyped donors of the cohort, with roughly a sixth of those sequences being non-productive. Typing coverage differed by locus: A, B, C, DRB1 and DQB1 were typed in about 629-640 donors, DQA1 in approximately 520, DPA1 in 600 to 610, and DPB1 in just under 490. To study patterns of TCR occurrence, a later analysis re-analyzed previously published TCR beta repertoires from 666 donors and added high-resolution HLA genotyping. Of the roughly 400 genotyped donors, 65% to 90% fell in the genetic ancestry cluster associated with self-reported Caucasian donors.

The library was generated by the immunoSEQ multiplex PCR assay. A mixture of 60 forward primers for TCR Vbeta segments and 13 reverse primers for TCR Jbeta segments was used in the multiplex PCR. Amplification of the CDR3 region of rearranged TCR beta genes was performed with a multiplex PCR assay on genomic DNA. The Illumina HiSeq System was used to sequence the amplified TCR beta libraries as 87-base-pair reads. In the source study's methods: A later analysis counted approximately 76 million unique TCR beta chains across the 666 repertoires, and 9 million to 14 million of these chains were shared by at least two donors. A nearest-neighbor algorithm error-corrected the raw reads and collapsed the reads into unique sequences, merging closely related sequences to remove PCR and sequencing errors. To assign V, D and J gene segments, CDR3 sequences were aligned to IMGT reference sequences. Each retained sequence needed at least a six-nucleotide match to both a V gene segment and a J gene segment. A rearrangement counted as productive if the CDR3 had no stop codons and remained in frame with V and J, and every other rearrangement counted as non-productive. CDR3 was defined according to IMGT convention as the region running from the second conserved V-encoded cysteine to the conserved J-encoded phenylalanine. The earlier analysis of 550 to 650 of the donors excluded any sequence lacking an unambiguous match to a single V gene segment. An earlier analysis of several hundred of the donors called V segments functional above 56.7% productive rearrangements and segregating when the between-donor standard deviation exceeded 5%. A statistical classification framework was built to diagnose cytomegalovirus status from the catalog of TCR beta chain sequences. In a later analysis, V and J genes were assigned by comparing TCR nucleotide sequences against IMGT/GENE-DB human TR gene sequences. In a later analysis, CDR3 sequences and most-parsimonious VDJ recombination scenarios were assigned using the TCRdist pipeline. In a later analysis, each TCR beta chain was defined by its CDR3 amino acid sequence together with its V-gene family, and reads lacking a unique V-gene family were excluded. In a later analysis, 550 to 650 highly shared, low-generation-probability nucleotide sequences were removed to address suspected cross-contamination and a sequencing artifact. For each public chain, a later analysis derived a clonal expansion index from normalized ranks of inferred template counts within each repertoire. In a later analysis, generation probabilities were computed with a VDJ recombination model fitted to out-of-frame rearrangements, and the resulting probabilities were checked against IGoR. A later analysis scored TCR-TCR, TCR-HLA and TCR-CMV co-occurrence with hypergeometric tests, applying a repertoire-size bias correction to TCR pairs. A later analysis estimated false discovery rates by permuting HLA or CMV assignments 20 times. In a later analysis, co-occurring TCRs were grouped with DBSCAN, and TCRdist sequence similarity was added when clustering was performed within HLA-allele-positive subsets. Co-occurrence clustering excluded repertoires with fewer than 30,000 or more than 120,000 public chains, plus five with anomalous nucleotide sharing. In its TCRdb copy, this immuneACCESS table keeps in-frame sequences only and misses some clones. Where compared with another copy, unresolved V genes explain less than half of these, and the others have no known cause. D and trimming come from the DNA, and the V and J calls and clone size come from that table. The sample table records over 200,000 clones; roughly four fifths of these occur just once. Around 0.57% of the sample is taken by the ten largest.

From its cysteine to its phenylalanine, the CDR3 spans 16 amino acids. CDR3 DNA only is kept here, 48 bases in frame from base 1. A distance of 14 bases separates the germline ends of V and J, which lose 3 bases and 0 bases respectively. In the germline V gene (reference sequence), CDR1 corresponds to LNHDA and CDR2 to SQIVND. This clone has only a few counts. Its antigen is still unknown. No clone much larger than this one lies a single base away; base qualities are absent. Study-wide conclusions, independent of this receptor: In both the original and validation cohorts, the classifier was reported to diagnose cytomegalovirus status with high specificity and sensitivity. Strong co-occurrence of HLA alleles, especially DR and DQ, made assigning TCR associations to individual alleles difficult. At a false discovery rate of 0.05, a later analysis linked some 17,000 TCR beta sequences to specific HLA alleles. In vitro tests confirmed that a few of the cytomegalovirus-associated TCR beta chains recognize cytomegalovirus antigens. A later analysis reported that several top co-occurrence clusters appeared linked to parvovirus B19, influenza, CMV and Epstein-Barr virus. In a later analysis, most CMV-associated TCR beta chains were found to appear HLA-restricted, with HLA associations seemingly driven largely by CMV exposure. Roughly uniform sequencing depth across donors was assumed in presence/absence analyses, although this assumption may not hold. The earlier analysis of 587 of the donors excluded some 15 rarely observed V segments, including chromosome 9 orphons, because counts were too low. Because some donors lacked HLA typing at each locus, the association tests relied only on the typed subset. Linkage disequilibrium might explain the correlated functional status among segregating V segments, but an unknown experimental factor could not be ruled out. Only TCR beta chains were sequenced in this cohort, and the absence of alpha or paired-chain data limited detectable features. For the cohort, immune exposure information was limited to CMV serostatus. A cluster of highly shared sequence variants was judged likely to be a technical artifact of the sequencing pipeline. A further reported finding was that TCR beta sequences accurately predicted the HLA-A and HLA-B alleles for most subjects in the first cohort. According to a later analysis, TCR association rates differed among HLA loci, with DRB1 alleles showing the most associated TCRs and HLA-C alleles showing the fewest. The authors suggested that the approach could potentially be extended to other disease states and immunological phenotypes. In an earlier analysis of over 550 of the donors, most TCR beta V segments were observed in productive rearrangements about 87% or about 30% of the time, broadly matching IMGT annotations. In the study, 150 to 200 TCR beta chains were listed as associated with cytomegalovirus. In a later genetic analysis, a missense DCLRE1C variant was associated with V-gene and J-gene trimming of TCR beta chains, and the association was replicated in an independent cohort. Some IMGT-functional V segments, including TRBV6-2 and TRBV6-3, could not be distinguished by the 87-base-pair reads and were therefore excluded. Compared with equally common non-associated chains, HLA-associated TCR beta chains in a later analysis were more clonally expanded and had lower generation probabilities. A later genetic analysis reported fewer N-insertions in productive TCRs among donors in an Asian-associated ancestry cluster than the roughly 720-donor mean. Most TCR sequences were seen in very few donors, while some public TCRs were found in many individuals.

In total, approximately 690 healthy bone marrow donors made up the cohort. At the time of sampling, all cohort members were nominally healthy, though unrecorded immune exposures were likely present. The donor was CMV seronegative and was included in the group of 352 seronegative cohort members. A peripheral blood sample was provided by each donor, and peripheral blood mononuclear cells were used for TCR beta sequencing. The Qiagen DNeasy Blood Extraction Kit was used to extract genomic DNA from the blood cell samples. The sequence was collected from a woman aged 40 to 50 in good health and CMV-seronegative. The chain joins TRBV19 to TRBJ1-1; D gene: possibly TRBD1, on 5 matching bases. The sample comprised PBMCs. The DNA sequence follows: TGTGCCAGTAGTATCGGGCTGGGGGGGATGAACACTGAAGCTTTCTTT. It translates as CASSIGLGGMNTEAFF. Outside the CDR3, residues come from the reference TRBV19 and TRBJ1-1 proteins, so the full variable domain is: DGGITQSPKYLFRKEGQNVTLSCEQNLNHDAMYWYRQDPGQGLRLIYYSQIVNDFQKGDIAEGYSVSREKKESFPLTVTSAQKNPTAFYLCASSIGLGGMNTEAFFGQGTRLTVV.